The 30 T cell receptor beta chains in this list originate from one sample, sequenced in a study of control samples from healthy donors and cancer patients. Assay used: immunoSEQ multiplex PCR; TCRdb lists only in-frame clones, some missing. This table has 120,000 or so clones, about 90% appearing once. The specimen was blood. The receptors originated from a man aged 18 to 30 in good health.

The CDR3 DNA reads TGTGCCAGCAGTGACCCCCTAGCGGGAGTAATGCCTGAACGATGGGACACAGATACGCAGTATTTT. Its translation is CASSDPLAGVMPERWDTDTQYF. V is TRBV6-4 and J is TRBJ2-3; 10 bases are shared with TRBD2. The germline CDR1 and CDR2 sequences are MRHNA and SNTAGT. With V trimmed by 2 bases and J by 2 bases, 22 bases remained unmatched. This CDR3 contains 22 residues.

The CDR3 DNA reads as TGTGCCAGCAGTTTGGGGCTAGCGGGAGTAAGAATAGCGCAGTATTTT. Protein sequence: CASSLGLAGVRIAQYF. V gene TRBV28 combines with J gene TRBJ2-3; 10 bases map to TRBD2. CDR1 MDHEN and CDR2 SYDVKM come from the germline V gene. This CDR3 is built from 16 residues. Unmatched junction bases numbered 13, after V lost 3 bases and J lost 10 bases.

This chain uses TRBV18 with TRBJ1-1; maybe TRBD1 (6 bases). CDR3 length: 15 residues. The germline CDR1 and CDR2 sequences are KGHSH and LQKENI. Deletions cut 2 bases from V and 5 bases from J, with 15 bases between. The CDR3 loop is CASSPSAGVETEAFF. The CDR3 DNA sequence: TGTGCCAGCTCACCATCCGCAGGGGTGGAGACTGAAGCTTTCTTT.

The chain uses TRBV30 and TRBJ1-3; TRBD1 agrees at 8 bases. V lost 1 base to trimming and J lost 4 bases; unmatched junction nucleotides: 0. CDR1 is GTSNPN and CDR2 is SVGIG in the germline V gene (reference sequence). The CDR3 contains 13 residues. The CDR3 DNA reads as TGTGCCTGGAGTGGGACAGGGGGAAACACCATATATTTT. This gives the protein CAWSGTGGNTIYF. The full variable domain, its missing parts supplied by reference TRBV30 and TRBJ1-3, is SQTIHQWPATLVQPVGSPLSLECTVEGTSNPNLYWYRQAAGRGLQLLFYSVGIGQISSEVPQNLSASRPQDRQFILSSKKLLLSDSGFYLCAWSGTGGNTIYFGEGSWLTVV.

The chain links TRBV10-2 to TRBJ1-4; 7 nucleotides align to TRBD1. With V trimmed by 6 bases and J by 3 bases, 13 bases remained unmatched. The CDR3 runs 17 residues. CDR1 WSHSY and CDR2 SAAADI come from the germline V gene. This CDR3 reads CASRGTTGAMSNEKLFF. The CDR3 DNA sequence: TGCGCCAGCAGGGGCACTACAGGGGCCATGTCTAATGAAAAACTGTTTTTT.

The J gene is TRBJ2-7, the V gene TRBV19, with D possibly matching TRBD2 (6 bases). The germline gives CDR1 LNHDA, CDR2 SQIVND (reference sequence). CDR3 length: 15 amino acids. Between the trimmed V and J ends, which lost 2 bases and 0 bases, there was a span of 11 bases. In DNA form, the CDR3 reads TGTGCCAGTAGTATAATAGCGGATAGCTCCTACGAGCAGTACTTC. Protein sequence: CASSIIADSSYEQYF.

J is TRBJ1-2 and V is TRBV5-1; the D gene is possibly TRBD1 (5 bases). Germline CDR1 reads SGHRS; CDR2 reads YFSETQ. Trimming took 0 bases from V and 4 from J, leaving 16 bases between them. CDR3 length: 16 residues. CDR3 in amino acids: CASSLGPQGTIYGYTF. The CDR3 DNA reads TGCGCCAGCAGCTTGGGGCCCCAGGGAACGATCTATGGCTACACCTTC.

This chain links TRBV2 with TRBJ2-1; 12 nucleotides align to TRBD2. J was trimmed by 11 bases and V by 4 bases; bases with no gene match: 6. The CDR3 contains 14 residues. Germline V gene data show CDR1 as SNHLY and CDR2 as FYNNEI. The CDR3 sequence: CASSGGLAGTKQFF. CDR3 bases: TGTGCCAGCAGTGGAGGACTAGCGGGAACCAAGCAGTTCTTC.

V gene TRBV27 combines with J gene TRBJ2-7; 9 positions match TRBD1. The CDR3 extends over 16 amino acids. The trim removed 5 bases at V and 5 bases at J, leaving 13 bases unmatched. The germline CDR1 and CDR2 sequences are MNHEY and SMNVEV (reference sequence). CDR3 amino acids: CASSAPGTGYTNEQYF. CDR3 bases: TGTGCCAGCAGTGCGCCCGGGACAGGGTATACCAACGAGCAGTACTTC.

This sequence joins TRBV19 and TRBJ2-3, with a possible D match to TRBD2 (5 bases). The ends were cut back, 7 bases at V and 2 bases at J, with 16 bases in the middle. This CDR3 comprises 15 residues. Per germline, CDR1 LNHDA and CDR2 SQIVND (reference sequence). DNA of the CDR3: TGTGCCAGTACCGAGAGGGCCTCCTTCACAGATACGCAGTATTTT. Amino acid sequence: CASTERASFTDTQYF.

The J gene is TRBJ2-2, the V gene TRBV5-5, with TRBD2 matching 12 bases. Looked up from germline, CDR1 is SGHKS and CDR2 is YYEKEE (reference sequence). The V and J ends lost 4 bases and 2 bases, in that order; junction bases with no gene match: 6. The CDR3 is 17 residues long. DNA for the CDR3: TGTGCCAGCAGCCCGGGGACTAGCGGGTTTAACACCGGGGAGCTGTTTTTT. Translation gives CASSPGTSGFNTGELFF. The full variable domain, with the rest looked up from reference TRBV5-5 and TRBJ2-2, is DAGVTQSPTHLIKTRGQQVTLRCSPISGHKSVSWYQQVLGQGPQFIFQYYEKEERGRGNFPDRFSARQFPNYSSELNVNALLLGDSALYLCASSPGTSGFNTGELFFGEGSRLTVL.

The rearrangement joins TRBV12-3 or TRBV12-4 to TRBJ2-1; D not resolved. The V end lost 7 bases, the J end lost 8 bases, and 12 bases lay between the germline ends. The CDR3 extends over 12 amino acids. Here the CDR3 reads CASTFLNHEQFF. The CDR3, as DNA: TGTGCCAGCACCTTTTTAAATCATGAGCAGTTCTTC.

The gene calls are TRBV28 and TRBJ2-3, with TRBD2 identical over 8 bases. The CDR3 is 13 residues long. Germline loops: CDR1 MDHEN, CDR2 SYDVKM. V lost 5 bases to trimming and J lost 12 bases; unmatched junction nucleotides: 10. The CDR3: CASSLPRLARQYF. The CDR3 coding sequence is TGTGCCAGCAGTCTTCCAAGACTAGCGCGACAGTATTTT.

This clone was seen only a few times. V and J are TRBV7-9 and TRBJ1-2; D ambiguous. V was shortened by 0 bases and J by 0 bases, with 8 bases between the two germline ends. The CDR3 length is 15 residues. From germline, CDR1 is SEHNR and CDR2 FQNEAQ (reference sequence). In DNA, the CDR3 is TGTGCCAGCAGCTTAGCGAGTCCTGCTAACTATGGCTACACCTTC. The encoded protein is CASSLASPANYGYTF.

The chain couples TRBV19 to TRBJ2-7, with 13 bases lining up with TRBD2. Looked up from germline, CDR1 is LNHDA and CDR2 is SQIVND (reference sequence). The CDR3 has 13 amino acids. J lost 5 bases, V lost 8 bases, and 3 bases had no gene match. The CDR3 DNA sequence: TGTGCCAGTCGGACTAGCGGGAGAAACGAGCAGTACTTC. It yields the protein CASRTSGRNEQYF.

The gene calls are TRBV23-1 and TRBJ2-3, with TRBD1 identical over 7 bases. TRBV23-1 is an ORF for which the function is uncertain. J was trimmed by 1 base and V by 11 bases; bases with no gene match: 9. The CDR3 covers 14 residues. Written as DNA, the CDR3 is TGCGCCGGACAGGTTGGGAGTTGCACAGATACGCAGTATTTT. Its translation: CAGQVGSCTDTQYF.

This sequence joins TRBV28 and TRBJ2-3; tentatively, D is TRBD2 (6 bases). This CDR3 has 15 amino acids. Trimming took off 6 bases at V and 1 base at J, with 14 bases between the two ends. Germline CDR1 MDHEN, CDR2 SYDVKM. Here the CDR3 reads CASSHRDFRTDTQYF. CDR3 bases: TGTGCCAGCAGCCATCGGGACTTTCGCACAGATACGCAGTATTTT. The full variable domain, with the rest looked up from reference TRBV28 and TRBJ2-3, is DVKVTQSSRYLVKRTGEKVFLECVQDMDHENMFWYRQDPGLGLRLIYFSYDVKMKEKGDIPEGYSVSREKKERFSLILESASTNQTSMYLCASSHRDFRTDTQYFGPGTRLTVL.

The rearrangement joins TRBV5-1 to TRBJ1-1, with D perhaps TRBD1 (5 bases). Germline lookup yields CDR1 SGHRS and CDR2 YFSETQ. The CDR3 covers 14 residues. V lost 0 bases to trimming and J lost 3 bases, with 9 bases between them. CDR3 bases: TGCGCCAGCAGCTTGGGCAGGGTGGACACTGAAGCTTTCTTT. It translates to CASSLGRVDTEAFF.

The genes are TRBV29-1 and TRBJ1-2; D is ambiguous. CDR1 is SQVTM and CDR2 is ANQGSEA in the germline V gene. V was clipped by 7 bases and J by 2 bases, with 14 bases between them. The CDR3 is made up of 13 amino acids. CDR3 sequence: CSGIYPGNYGYTF. The CDR3 DNA sequence: TGCAGCGGAATTTACCCTGGGAACTATGGCTACACCTTC.

The chain links TRBV19 to TRBJ1-1; the D gene is possibly TRBD1 (5 bases). From germline, CDR1 is LNHDA and CDR2 SQIVND (reference sequence). This CDR3 has 15 residues. Trimming took off 4 bases at V and 3 bases at J, with 15 bases between the two ends. The CDR3 DNA sequence: TGTGCCAGTAGTAAGTGGGGGTCCTGGGACACTGAAGCTTTCTTT. Amino acids: CASSKWGSWDTEAFF.

This clone occurred once. The chain joins TRBV11-3 to TRBJ2-1; 9 nucleotides match TRBD1. Trimming took 4 bases from V and 3 from J; bases not matched to a gene: 7. Germline assignment: CDR1 SGHNT and CDR2 YENEEA. The length of the CDR3 is 16 residues. The CDR3 bases are TGTGCCAGCAGCTCAGGAGACAGGGGGAACTACAATGAGCAGTTCTTC. Protein sequence: CASSSGDRGNYNEQFF.

The chain carries TRBV5-1 and TRBJ2-3; a weak D match, TRBD1 (6 bases). CDR3 length: 15 amino acids. V lost 0 bases to trimming and J lost 3 bases, with 11 bases between them. The germline gives CDR1 SGHRS, CDR2 YFSETQ. CDR3 residues: CASSLARGGTDTQYF. In DNA, the CDR3 is TGCGCCAGCAGCTTGGCCAGGGGCGGAACAGATACGCAGTATTTT.

The chain links TRBV18 to TRBJ1-2; D might be TRBD1 (5 bases). Germline V gene sequence: CDR1 KGHSH, CDR2 LQKENI. The germline V and J ends were trimmed by 3 bases and 1 base, with 12 bases remaining between them. CDR3 length equals 15 residues. The CDR3 protein is CASSPGQGLNYGYTF. Here the CDR3 DNA reads TGTGCCAGCTCACCGGGGCAGGGCCTTAACTATGGCTACACCTTC.

This chain links TRBV27 with TRBJ2-7, with TRBD1 matching over 8 bases. Trimming cost V 6 bases and J 1 base; bases outside gene matches: 8. The CDR3 totals 15 residues. In germline, CDR1 is MNHEY, CDR2 SMNVEV (reference sequence). The CDR3 sequence is CASRWRDRLSYEQYF. Here the CDR3 DNA reads TGTGCCAGCAGATGGAGGGACAGGCTATCCTACGAGCAGTACTTC.

The V gene is TRBV10-3, the J gene TRBJ2-1; 7 bases match TRBD1. The CDR3 covers 15 residues. Germline V gene sequence: CDR1 ENHRY, CDR2 SYGVKD. J gave up 8 bases and V 3 bases, and 10 bases lay outside the gene matches. The CDR3 DNA reads as TGTGCCATCAGTGAAAGGGGGCTCCGGGGCTATGAGCAGTTCTTC. Amino acids: CAISERGLRGYEQFF.

V usage is TRBV12-2 and J usage is TRBJ1-2; TRBD1, the table's D call, lacks a check against the DNA. TRBV12-2 is shown as a pseudogene. CDR3 length equals 13 residues. The CDR3 nucleotides are TGTGCAAGTCGCCTTAGACAGGAGAATGGCTACACCTTC. This sequence encodes CASRLRQENGYTF.

This clone was counted once. This rearrangement joins TRBV7-2 to TRBJ2-7; D not certain. The V end lost 3 bases, the J end lost 6 bases, and 6 bases lay between the germline ends. CDR3 length: 11 residues. Germline V gene data show CDR1 as SGHTA and CDR2 as FQGNSA. The CDR3 region is CASSFYGEQYF. As DNA, the CDR3 is TGTGCCAGCAGCTTTTACGGCGAGCAGTACTTC.

The V call is TRBV6-6, the J call TRBJ2-2, with 7 bases fitting TRBD1. The V gene end was trimmed by 2 bases and the J gene end by 5 bases; junction bases not matched to a gene: 5. Germline V gene sequence: CDR1 MNHNY, CDR2 SVGAGI (reference sequence). The CDR3 sequence is 15 residues long. The CDR3 reads CASSYRGQVTGELFF. Written as DNA, the CDR3 is TGTGCCAGCAGTTACCGAGGACAGGTTACCGGGGAGCTGTTTTTT.

The chain recombines TRBV5-5 with TRBJ1-4; D unclear. The germline gives CDR1 SGHKS, CDR2 YYEKEE (reference sequence). The CDR3 contains 14 residues. V lost 8 bases and J lost 8, with 19 bases in between. The CDR3 bases are TGTGCCAGTCTCCTAGTTCTTTCTGAGGAAAAACTGTTTTTT. Its translation: CASLLVLSEEKLFF.

The rearrangement links TRBV6-5 to TRBJ2-3; 10 bases are shared with TRBD2. Looked up from germline, CDR1 is MNHEY and CDR2 is SVGAGI. The J segment lost 4 bases and the V segment lost 6 bases, leaving 7 bases of the junction unmatched. This CDR3 has 15 amino acids. This CDR3 is CASSLSGGGPDTQYF. CDR3 nucleotides: TGTGCCAGCAGCTTGAGCGGGGGGGGGCCAGATACGCAGTATTTT.